This passage covers 8 T cell receptor beta chains from one sample sequenced in a study of CD8 T cells in ankylosing spondylitis. TCRdb analysed the 5' RACE reads with MiXCR anew, one entry per CDR3 protein. The table lists over 30,000 distinct CDR3 sequences, around 15% of them singletons. The specimen sequenced was synovial fluid, either unsorted or a sorted T cell fraction (not recorded which). Receptors originate from a male donor with ankylosing spondylitis.

The rearrangement joins TRBV6-4 to TRBJ2-3; 7 bases are a match to TRBD1. V lost 3 bases, J lost 1 base, and 4 bases stayed unmatched. The CDR3 totals 15 residues. The V gene's germline CDR1 is MRHNA and CDR2 SNTAGT. CDR3 coding DNA: TGTGCCAGCAGTGAAGAGCAGGGGGGCACAGATACGCAGTATTTT. This gives the protein CASSEEQGGTDTQYF.

This clonotype has more than one count but fewer than ten. The V gene is TRBV6-6, the J gene TRBJ1-2, with D unclear. The CDR3 has 11 amino acids. Germline assignment: CDR1 MNHNY and CDR2 SVGAGI (reference sequence). V shed 2 bases and J shed 9 bases, with 7 bases lying between them. The CDR3 bases are TGTGCCAGCAGTTACGGTTCGAGCTACACCTTC. Protein sequence: CASSYGSSYTF.

The rearrangement joins TRBV10-3 to TRBJ2-1; possibly TRBD2 for D (6 bases). V shed 5 bases and J shed 1 base, with 12 bases lying between them. The CDR3 has 15 residues. Germline-derived CDR1 and CDR2 are ENHRY and SYGVKD. CDR3 amino acids: CAISNRDWSYNEQFF. As DNA, the CDR3 is TGTGCCATCAGTAACCGGGACTGGTCCTACAATGAGCAGTTCTTC.

The rearrangement links TRBV27 to TRBJ2-2, with TRBD1 as a possible D gene (6 bases). The CDR3 contains 14 residues. CDR1 and CDR2 (germline): MNHEY, SMNVEV (reference sequence). Trimming removed 8 bases from V and 2 bases from J, with 12 bases in between. The CDR3 DNA reads as TGTGCCAGCCGTGGACAGCTCAACACCGGGGAGCTGTTTTTT. Translating it yields CASRGQLNTGELFF.

This chain links TRBV28 with TRBJ2-7; tentative D call: TRBD1 (5 bases). Germline V lookup: CDR1 MDHEN, CDR2 SYDVKM. The CDR3 runs to 13 residues. V gave up 3 bases and J gave up 5 bases, with 11 bases separating them. CDR3 nucleotide sequence: TGTGCCAGCAGTTTTCTGGCAGGGAACGAGCAGTACTTC. This encodes CASSFLAGNEQYF.

This clonotype was found many times. This chain links TRBV11-2 with TRBJ2-1, with unresolved D. The V and J ends lost 5 bases and 4 bases respectively, with 9 bases between them. The CDR3 has 13 amino acids. Germline V lookup: CDR1 SGHAT, CDR2 FQNNGV. CDR3 sequence (DNA): TGTGCCAGCAGCCCCACGGGTTACAATGAGCAGTTCTTC. Encoded protein: CASSPTGYNEQFF.

This clonotype has only a few counts. The chain recombines TRBV7-9 with TRBJ2-5; tentative D call: TRBD1 (7 bases). This CDR3 has 13 amino acids. Germline values: CDR1 SEHNR, CDR2 FQNEAQ (reference sequence). Trimming removed 4 bases at V and 4 bases at J, with 10 bases between. The CDR3 sequence: CASSSGGLETQYF. The CDR3 coding sequence is TGTGCCAGCAGCTCAGGGGGGCTAGAGACCCAGTACTTC.

This clonotype occurred many times. V and J are TRBV20-1 and TRBJ2-5; D might be TRBD2 (6 bases). Trimming removed 5 bases from V and 5 bases from J, with 18 bases in between. The CDR3 is made up of 14 amino acids. Germline CDR1 DFQATT, CDR2 SNEGSKA (reference sequence). The DNA of the CDR3 is TGCAGTGCTCTGCGGGACCGCCCGTCCGAGACCCAGTACTTC. Residues: CSALRDRPSETQYF.